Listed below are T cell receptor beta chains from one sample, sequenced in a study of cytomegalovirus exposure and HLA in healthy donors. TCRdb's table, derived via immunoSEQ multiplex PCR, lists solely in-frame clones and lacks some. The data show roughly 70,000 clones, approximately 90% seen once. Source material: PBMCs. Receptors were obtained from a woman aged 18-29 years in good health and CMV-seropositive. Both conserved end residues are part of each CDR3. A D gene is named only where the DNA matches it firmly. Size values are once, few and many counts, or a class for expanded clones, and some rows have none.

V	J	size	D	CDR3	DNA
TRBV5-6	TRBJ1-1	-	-	CASSFRVFGDTEAFF	TGTGCCAGCAGCTTCAGGGTTTTCGGCGACACTGAAGCTTTCTTT
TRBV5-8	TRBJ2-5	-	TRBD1	CASSSVTGEYQETQYF	TGTGCCAGCAGCTCGGTGACAGGGGAGTACCAAGAGACCCAGTACTTC
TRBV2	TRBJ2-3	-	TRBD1	CASRRRQGTDTQYF	TGTGCCAGCAGACGACGACAGGGCACCGATACGCAGTATTTT
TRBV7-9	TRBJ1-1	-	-	CASIEGNTEAFF	TGTGCCAGCATTGAGGGGAACACTGAAGCTTTCTTT
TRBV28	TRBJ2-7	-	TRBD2	CASSPPRLAGISYEQYF	TGTGCCAGCAGTCCCCCCAGACTAGCGGGGATCTCCTACGAGCAGTACTTC
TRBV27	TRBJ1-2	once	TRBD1	CASKRGDRGGYTF	TGTGCCAGCAAGCGAGGGGACAGGGGTGGCTACACCTTC
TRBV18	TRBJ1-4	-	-	CASSPPTGDNEKLFF	TGTGCCAGCTCACCACCTACCGGGGATAATGAAAAACTGTTTTTT
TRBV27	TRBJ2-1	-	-	CASSLTGTYNEQFF	TGTGCCAGCAGTTTGACCGGGACCTACAATGAGCAGTTCTTC
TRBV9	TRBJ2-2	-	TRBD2	CASSSQTSGLKGPNTGELFF	TGTGCCAGCAGCTCCCAGACTAGCGGGTTGAAGGGTCCGAACACCGGGGAGCTGTTTTTT
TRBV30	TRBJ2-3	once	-	CAWIQSTDTQYF	TGTGCCTGGATCCAGAGCACAGATACGCAGTATTTT
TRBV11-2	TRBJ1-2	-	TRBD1	CASSDRQGPGYGYTF	TGTGCCAGCAGTGACAGACAGGGACCGGGCTATGGCTACACCTTC
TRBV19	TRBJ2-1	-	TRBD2	CASSIVAGVDEQFF	TGTGCCAGTAGTATAGTAGCGGGAGTAGATGAGCAGTTCTTC
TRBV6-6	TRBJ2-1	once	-	CASSFSGNEQFF	TGTGCCAGCAGTTTTTCGGGCAATGAGCAGTTCTTC
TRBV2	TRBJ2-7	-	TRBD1	CASSEQAQGAYEQYF	TGTGCCAGCAGCGAACAGGCCCAGGGGGCCTACGAGCAGTACTTC
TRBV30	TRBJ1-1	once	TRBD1	CAWNAGTGDGAFF	TGTGCCTGGAACGCCGGGACAGGGGATGGAGCTTTCTTT
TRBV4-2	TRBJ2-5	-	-	CASSQDRGAAETQYF	TGTGCCAGCAGCCAAGATCGGGGGGCCGCGGAGACCCAGTACTTC
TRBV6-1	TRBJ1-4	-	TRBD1	CASRRTGNREKLFF	TGTGCCAGCAGGAGGACAGGGAATAGGGAAAAACTGTTTTTT